These 8 T cell receptor beta chains were all obtained from the same sample, sequenced in a study of yellow fever vaccine responses in identical twins. TCRdb re-derived calls from the RT-PCR reads in MiXCR, one entry per CDR3 protein. The sample records some 20,000 distinct CDR3 sequences, around four fifths being singletons. The sample in question was T cells from blood (PBMCs), unsorted or a sorted subset (not recorded which), obtained before or after yellow fever vaccination (not recorded which). The origin of the receptors is a woman in her late teens or twenties who received the yellow fever vaccine.

The chain links TRBV12-3 or TRBV12-4 to TRBJ2-5; no clear D gene. V was cut by 6 bases and J by 5 bases, with 16 bases left in between. The CDR3 runs 14 residues. The CDR3 region is CASSYATTGETQYF. The CDR3 bases are TGTGCCAGCAGCTATGCCACGACTGGCGAGACCCAGTACTTC.

The V and J genes are TRBV18 and TRBJ2-7; D might be TRBD1 (5 bases). The germline CDR1 and CDR2 sequences are KGHSH and LQKENI. V was shortened by 5 bases and J by 4 bases, with 21 bases between the two germline ends. The CDR3 loop spans 16 amino acids. CDR3 region: CASSSYKGALGYEQYF. CDR3 sequence (DNA): TGTGCCAGCTCATCCTACAAAGGGGCGCTAGGGTACGAGCAGTACTTC. The whole variable domain, remainder taken from reference TRBV18 and TRBJ2-7, is NAGVMQNPRHLVRRRGQEARLRCSPMKGHSHVYWYRQLPEEGLKFMVYLQKENIIDESGMPKERFSAEFPKEGPSILRIQQVVRGDSAAYFCASSSYKGALGYEQYFGPGTRLTVT.

The CDR3, as DNA: TGCAGTGCTAATGACAGGGTCTACGAGCAGTTCTTC. This gives the protein CSANDRVYEQFF. V usage is TRBV20-1 and J usage is TRBJ2-1, with TRBD1 identical over 7 bases. Germline CDR1 and CDR2: DFQATT and SNEGSKA (reference sequence). The CDR3 length is 12 residues. With V trimmed by 4 bases and J by 10 bases, 7 bases remained unmatched.

V gene TRBV11-3 combines with J gene TRBJ2-1, with 7 bases that match TRBD2. J gave up 10 bases and V 5 bases, and 14 bases lay outside the gene matches. Per the germline V gene, CDR1 is SGHNT and CDR2 is YENEEA. This CDR3 comprises 15 residues. The CDR3 DNA is TGTGCCAGCAGCCTATCCGGGACTACTTCATGGGAGCAGTTCTTC. Translated, it gives CASSLSGTTSWEQFF.

The chain combines TRBV29-1 with TRBJ2-7; 15 nucleotides agree with TRBD2. Germline CDR1 is SQVTM and CDR2 is ANQGSEA. With 6 bases clipped from V and 4 bases from J, the junction kept 4 bases outside the gene matches. The CDR3 is made up of 14 amino acids. The CDR3 spells CSVAGTSGRYEQYF. The CDR3 DNA reads as TGCAGCGTCGCCGGGACTAGCGGGAGGTACGAGCAGTACTTC.

This chain uses TRBV20-1 with TRBJ2-5; D is possibly TRBD1 (6 bases). The CDR3 consists of 15 residues. The germline gives CDR1 DFQATT, CDR2 SNEGSKA (reference sequence). The germline V and J ends were trimmed by 3 bases and 4 bases, with 18 bases remaining between them. The CDR3 coding sequence is TGCAGTGCTAGTACAGGGACCTCAACGGGAGAGACCCAGTACTTC. Its protein is CSASTGTSTGETQYF.

V gene TRBV18 combines with J gene TRBJ2-2, with a tentative D call TRBD1 (6 bases). With 5 bases removed from V and 1 base from J, the gap between germline ends came to 11 bases. The CDR3 length is 15 residues. Germline V gives CDR1 KGHSH, CDR2 LQKENI. This CDR3 is CASSTRDKNTGELFF. In DNA form, the CDR3 reads TGTGCCAGCTCAACCCGGGACAAGAACACCGGGGAGCTGTTTTTT.

The genes are TRBV10-3 and TRBJ1-2, with unresolved D. The germline CDR1 and CDR2 sequences are ENHRY and SYGVKD. V was cut by 6 bases and J by 5 bases, with 13 bases left in between. The CDR3 sequence is 13 residues long. In nucleotides, the CDR3 is TGTGCCATCAGCCCATCAACTGAGTATGGCTACACCTTC. It encodes CAISPSTEYGYTF.